The T cell receptor beta chain under discussion was sequenced for a study of cytomegalovirus exposure and HLA in healthy donors. Turning to the study itself: The 120 validation repertoires, a later analysis reported, used the same platform as the approximately 730 repertoires from the first cohort.

Separate from the approximately 670-subject first cohort, the approximately 120-subject validation cohort was the one that the donors belonged to. Trimming removed 1 base from V and 4 bases from J; junction bases left unmatched: 6. The CDR3 length is 16 residues. CDR1 is MGHRA and CDR2 is YSYEKL in the germline V gene. Study-level results: TCR beta chains numbering some 150 were designated cytomegalovirus-associated. In vitro, three CMV-associated chains proved specific for CMV antigens.

Worth noting for this clone: Its target is unknown.

Profiled with immunoSEQ multiplex PCR; TCRdb holds only in-frame clones, not every one. This table holds 100,000 or so clones, around 86% found once. The genes are TRBV4-1 and TRBJ2-1; 8 bases are a match to TRBD2. The clonotype comes from a woman younger than 35 in good health and CMV-seropositive. Input material: PBMCs. CDR3 loop: CASSQARGGRYNEQFF. The DNA of the CDR3 is TGCGCCAGCAGCCAAGCCCGGGGGGGTCGGTACAATGAGCAGTTCTTC.